These 26 T cell receptor beta chains originate from one sample sequenced in a study of CD8 T cells in ankylosing spondylitis. TCRdb called the 5' RACE reads again in MiXCR, with one record for every CDR3 protein. The sample consists of approximately 200,000 distinct CDR3 sequences, roughly 13% of them appearing once. Sequenced material: blood, either unsorted or a sorted T cell fraction (not recorded which). These receptors were taken from a male donor with ankylosing spondylitis or in good health (not recorded which).

This clonotype was counted between two and nine times. The chain carries TRBV5-5 and TRBJ2-7, with TRBD1 identical over 8 bases. The CDR3 spans 14 residues. The germline V gene has CDR1 SGHKS and CDR2 YYEKEE (reference sequence). J gave up 2 bases and V 0 bases, and 1 base lay outside the gene matches. CDR3 in DNA: TGTGCCAGCAGCTTGGAACAGGGGGCCTACGAGCAGTACTTC. It is translated as CASSLEQGAYEQYF.

V gene TRBV20-1 combines with J gene TRBJ1-5; D unclear. The V and J ends lost 2 bases and 0 bases respectively, with 11 bases between them. This CDR3 has 15 residues. Looked up from germline, CDR1 is DFQATT and CDR2 is SNEGSKA (reference sequence). The CDR3 loop is CSARFPEDSNQPQHF. As DNA, the CDR3 is TGCAGTGCTAGATTTCCAGAAGATAGCAATCAGCCCCAGCATTTT.

This clonotype has a count of ten or more. The rearrangement uses TRBV10-3 and TRBJ2-7; D is possibly TRBD2 (6 bases). This CDR3 comprises 14 residues. With 3 bases removed from V and 3 bases from J, the gap between germline ends came to 12 bases. Germline V gene lookup returns CDR1 ENHRY and CDR2 SYGVKD. The CDR3 region has the DNA TGTGCCATCAGTGAAGCGGGCCCCGACTACGAGCAGTACTTC. Residues: CAISEAGPDYEQYF.

V is TRBV4-1 and J is TRBJ1-1; D unresolved. The V end lost 1 base, the J end lost 0 bases, and 6 bases lay between the germline ends. The length of the CDR3 is 14 residues. Germline CDR1 reads MGHRA; CDR2 reads YSYEKL. CDR3 in amino acids: CASSQVGMNTEAFF. The CDR3 nucleotides are TGCGCCAGCAGCCAAGTAGGGATGAACACTGAAGCTTTCTTT.

On this clonotype: A read error may produce the germline difference seen at one junction end. V usage is TRBV2 and J usage is TRBJ2-7; a weak D match, TRBD2 (5 bases). Germline values: CDR1 SNHLY, CDR2 FYNNEI. The CDR3 covers 13 residues. This CDR3 is CASREAVSYEQYF. The CDR3, as DNA: TGTGCCAGCAGGGAAGCGGTTTCCTACGAGCAGTACTTC. The full variable domain, with the rest looked up from reference TRBV2 and TRBJ2-7, is EPEVTQTPSHQVTQMGQEVILRCVPISNHLYFYWYRQILGQKVEFLVSFYNNEISEKSEIFDDQFSVERPDGSNFTLKIRSTKLEDSAMYFCASREAVSYEQYFGPGTRLTVT.

The chain links TRBV7-9 to TRBJ2-4; weak D call: TRBD2 (6 bases). CDR3 length: 14 residues. V shed 1 base and J shed 5 bases, with 9 bases lying between them. Germline CDR1 is SEHNR and CDR2 is FQNEAQ (reference sequence). Here the CDR3 DNA reads TGTGCCAGCAGCTTAGGTGGGACTCAAAACATTCAGTACTTC. It is translated as CASSLGGTQNIQYF.

This clonotype turned up a few times. This chain uses TRBV20-1 with TRBJ2-5; 12 nucleotides line up with TRBD2. The CDR3 has 14 amino acids. V lost 4 bases, J lost 3 bases, and 3 bases stayed unmatched. Germline CDR1 and CDR2: DFQATT and SNEGSKA (reference sequence). The CDR3 sequence: CSATRLAGEETQYF. The DNA of the CDR3 is TGCAGTGCTACCCGACTAGCGGGGGAAGAGACCCAGTACTTC.

CDR3 in amino acids: CASSPTSPQETQYF. The CDR3 nucleotides are TGTGCCAGCAGTCCTACTAGTCCGCAAGAGACCCAGTACTTC. The chain couples TRBV7-9 to TRBJ2-5; D may be TRBD2 (5 bases). CDR1 is SEHNR, CDR2 FQNEAQ, per germline (reference sequence). The CDR3 has 14 residues. V lost 6 bases and J 2 bases, leaving 13 bases between the germline ends.

The sample holds many counts of this clonotype. The rearrangement links TRBV18 to TRBJ2-1, with 14 bases lining up with TRBD2. This CDR3 has 16 amino acids. With V trimmed by 3 bases and J by 7 bases, 5 bases remained unmatched. From germline, CDR1 is KGHSH and CDR2 LQKENI. The CDR3 coding sequence is TGTGCCAGCTCACCGGCGACTAGCGGGAGGGGGAATGAGCAGTTCTTC. It encodes CASSPATSGRGNEQFF. The whole variable domain, remainder taken from reference TRBV18 and TRBJ2-1, is NAGVMQNPRHLVRRRGQEARLRCSPMKGHSHVYWYRQLPEEGLKFMVYLQKENIIDESGMPKERFSAEFPKEGPSILRIQQVVRGDSAAYFCASSPATSGRGNEQFFGPGTRLTVL.

This clonotype has only a few counts. V gene TRBV5-1 combines with J gene TRBJ2-3, with no clear D. The CDR3 covers 14 residues. V lost 0 bases and J lost 2, with 7 bases in between. The V gene's germline CDR1 is SGHRS and CDR2 YFSETQ. CDR3 residues: CASSLAEYTDTQYF. DNA of the CDR3: TGCGCCAGCAGCTTGGCGGAATACACAGATACGCAGTATTTT.

This clonotype has a handful of counts. The chain joins TRBV10-2 to TRBJ2-2, with D possibly being TRBD1 (6 bases). The CDR3 is made up of 16 amino acids. Trimming removed 0 bases from V and 5 bases from J, with 13 bases in between. Per the germline V gene, CDR1 is WSHSY and CDR2 is SAAADI. The CDR3 region has the DNA TGCGCCAGCAGTGAGTCCCCAGGGGCGGGTACCGGGGAGCTGTTTTTT. It codes for CASSESPGAGTGELFF.

The chain employs TRBV24-1 and TRBJ2-2, with 8 nucleotides matching TRBD1. Trimming removed 10 bases from V and 4 bases from J; junction bases left unmatched: 19. Germline V gene data show CDR1 as KGHDR and CDR2 as SFDVKD. The CDR3 spans 18 residues. CDR3: CATSAGTGPHRGTGELFF. In nucleotides, the CDR3 is TGTGCCACGTCCGCTGGGACAGGCCCTCATCGGGGCACCGGGGAGCTGTTTTTT.

There are many counts of this clonotype. The CDR3 DNA is TGTGCCAGCAGTGACTCTCAGGGGACGGCAGATACGCAGTATTTT. It translates to CASSDSQGTADTQYF. The V call is TRBV6-4, the J call TRBJ2-3; D might be TRBD1 (6 bases). The V end was cut by 0 bases, the J end by 4 bases, with 11 bases between. The CDR3 runs to 15 residues. The V gene's germline CDR1 is MRHNA and CDR2 SNTAGT.

This clonotype was found a few times. DNA of the CDR3: TGTGCCAGTAGCCCCGCAGGGCCCTCCTACGAGCAGTACTTC. Protein product: CASSPAGPSYEQYF. The chain combines TRBV19 with TRBJ2-7, with D maybe TRBD1 (5 bases). CDR3 length: 14 amino acids. The germline V gene has CDR1 LNHDA and CDR2 SQIVND (reference sequence). The ends were cut back, 6 bases at V and 0 bases at J, with 12 bases in the middle.

This clonotype was picked up a small number of times. The V and J genes are TRBV4-1 and TRBJ2-7; D gene ambiguous. The CDR3 totals 13 residues. Looked up from germline, CDR1 is MGHRA and CDR2 is YSYEKL. The germline V and J ends were trimmed by 1 base and 5 bases, with 9 bases remaining between them. CDR3 sequence: CASSQGTVNEQYF. In DNA, the CDR3 is TGCGCCAGCAGCCAAGGAACAGTGAACGAGCAGTACTTC.

This clonotype was seen only a few times. The chain links TRBV2 to TRBJ2-5; no reliable D call. The V gene's germline CDR1 is SNHLY and CDR2 FYNNEI. The CDR3 is 14 amino acids. The V end was cut by 1 base, the J end by 9 bases, with 15 bases between. The CDR3 DNA follows: TGTGCCAGCAGTGAAGAGGACGGCGAGGCGGCCCAGTACTTC. It translates to CASSEEDGEAAQYF.

This sequence joins TRBV10-2 and TRBJ2-7; D is perhaps TRBD2 (6 bases). Germline-derived CDR1 and CDR2 are WSHSY and SAAADI. Trimming cost V 7 bases and J 4 bases, with 23 bases left between them. The CDR3 totals 16 residues. The CDR3: CASIPEGLFKGYEQYF. The CDR3 DNA is TGCGCCAGCATTCCCGAGGGACTCTTCAAGGGGTACGAGCAGTACTTC.

This clonotype has more than one count but fewer than ten. This sequence joins TRBV5-4 and TRBJ1-1; no clear D. CDR1 and CDR2 from the germline V gene are SGHNT and YYREEE (reference sequence). The V and J ends lost 1 base and 7 bases respectively, with 5 bases between them. The CDR3 covers 11 residues. In DNA, the CDR3 is TGTGCCAGCAGCTTGTTGAGTGAAGCTTTCTTT. This sequence encodes CASSLLSEAFF.

This clonotype occurred a few times. This chain joins TRBV27 and TRBJ2-1; D is perhaps TRBD1 or TRBD2 (6 bases each). Germline CDR1 reads MNHEY; CDR2 reads SMNVEV (reference sequence). The V and J ends lost 6 bases and 6 bases respectively, with 18 bases between them. The CDR3 has 15 amino acids. The CDR3 spells CASSSGARMGNEQFF. The CDR3 nucleotides are TGTGCCAGCAGCTCGGGGGCCCGGATGGGCAATGAGCAGTTCTTC.

This clonotype was counted between two and nine times. This chain connects TRBV27 to TRBJ2-1; D is perhaps TRBD1 (6 bases). V was cut by 3 bases and J by 1 base, with 10 bases left in between. Germline V gives CDR1 MNHEY, CDR2 SMNVEV (reference sequence). The CDR3 runs 15 residues. The CDR3 loop is CASSFRTVSYNEQFF. CDR3 DNA sequence: TGTGCCAGCAGTTTCAGGACAGTTTCCTACAATGAGCAGTTCTTC.

The V call is TRBV14, the J call TRBJ2-5, with a weak D call TRBD2 (7 bases). This CDR3 contains 17 residues. With 0 bases removed from V and 4 bases from J, the gap between germline ends came to 18 bases. Germline lookup yields CDR1 SGHDN and CDR2 FVKESK. In DNA, the CDR3 is TGTGCCAGCAGCCAAGATCGACCCGGGGGGCCACCAGAGACCCAGTACTTC. Its protein product is CASSQDRPGGPPETQYF.

This clonotype appeared a few times. The rearrangement uses TRBV6-1 and TRBJ1-2; maybe TRBD1 (5 bases). Trimming shortened V by 5 bases and J by 2 bases, and 12 bases separated the two germline ends. The CDR3 sequence is 14 residues long. Germline CDR1 is MNHNS and CDR2 is SASEGT. The CDR3 is CASSPLGGNYGYTF. The CDR3, as DNA: TGTGCCAGCAGTCCTCTCGGGGGAAACTATGGCTACACCTTC.

This clonotype was counted ten times or more. V gene TRBV29-1 combines with J gene TRBJ1-4, with 10 nucleotides matching TRBD1. The CDR3 extends over 13 amino acids. Per the germline V gene, CDR1 is SQVTM and CDR2 is ANQGSEA. V lost 4 bases and J lost 5; bases outside the gene matches: 1. This CDR3 reads CSVGTGGNEKLFF. The DNA of the CDR3 is TGCAGCGTTGGGACAGGGGGAAATGAAAAACTGTTTTTT.

This clonotype was counted only a few times. The chain employs TRBV7-2 and TRBJ2-1, with D possibly being TRBD2 (6 bases). This CDR3 spans 11 amino acids. Trimming left V 3 bases short and J 13 bases short, with 10 bases between. In germline, CDR1 is SGHTA, CDR2 FQGNSA. CDR3 in amino acids: CASSFSGSQFF. CDR3 nucleotides: TGTGCCAGCAGCTTCTCCGGGAGCCAGTTCTTC.

This clonotype was recorded a few times. The gene calls are TRBV11-2 and TRBJ1-2; 9 bases are a match to TRBD1. The germline V gene encodes CDR1 SGHAT and CDR2 FQNNGV. This CDR3 region has 14 residues. V lost 5 bases to trimming and J lost 5 bases; unmatched junction nucleotides: 6. The CDR3, as DNA: TGTGCCAGCAGCGCCGACAGGGGGGCTTATGGCTACACCTTC. This translates into CASSADRGAYGYTF. The complete variable domain, with remaining parts taken from reference TRBV11-2 and TRBJ1-2, reads EAGVAQSPRYKIIEKRQSVAFWCNPISGHATLYWYQQILGQGPKLLIQFQNNGVVDDSQLPKDRFSAERLKGVDSTLKIQPAKLEDSAVYLCASSADRGAYGYTFGSGTRLTVV.

This clonotype appeared a few times. The chain joins TRBV10-3 to TRBJ2-7; possibly TRBD1 for D (6 bases). Germline V CDR1 and CDR2: ENHRY, SYGVKD. This CDR3 is built from 16 residues. Trimming removed 10 bases at V and 1 base at J, with 23 bases between. The CDR3 nucleotides read TGTGCCACCCTTTCCCCTAGGGGGTTATCATCCTACGAGCAGTACTTC. Its protein is CATLSPRGLSSYEQYF.